These T cell receptor beta chains were read from a single sample in a study of CD8 T cells in ankylosing spondylitis. TCRdb re-called the 5' RACE reads through MiXCR, storing one row per CDR3 protein. This sample carries more than 600,000 distinct CDR3 sequences, about 20% of them seen once, and the ten largest clones take 19%. The specimen sequenced was blood, either unsorted or a sorted T cell fraction (not recorded which). The origin of the receptors is a male donor with ankylosing spondylitis. Both conserved end residues are part of each CDR3. A D gene is named only where the DNA matches it firmly. Size tells how often a clone was seen (once, few, many) or the class of an expanded clone, and some rows leave it out.

j_call	clone_size	d_call	v_call	cdr3_aa	cdr3_nt
TRBJ1-5	NA	NA	TRBV7-8	CASTSRGDGNQPQHF	TGTGCCAGCACCTCAAGGGGGGATGGCAATCAGCCCCAGCATTTT
TRBJ2-3	few	NA	TRBV4-1	CASSQGGVGTDTQYF	TGCGCCAGCAGCCAAGGTGGGGTTGGCACAGATACGCAGTATTTT
TRBJ1-1	NA	NA	TRBV12-3/TRBV12-4	CASTQGPWNTEAFF	TGTGCCAGCACCCAGGGACCCTGGAACACTGAAGCTTTCTTT
TRBJ2-2	NA	NA	TRBV9	CASSVVANTGELFF	TGTGCCAGCAGCGTAGTAGCGAACACCGGGGAGCTGTTTTTT
TRBJ2-1	NA	NA	TRBV2	CASSDDWNNEQFF	TGTGCCAGCAGTGATGACTGGAACAATGAGCAGTTCTTC
TRBJ1-3	NA	NA	TRBV15	CATSRGGSSGNTIYF	TGTGCCACCAGCAGAGGCGGGAGCTCTGGAAACACCATATATTTT
TRBJ1-1	NA	NA	TRBV20-1	CSARRAGFTEAFF	TGCAGTGCTAGGAGAGCAGGGTTCACTGAAGCTTTCTTT
TRBJ2-2	many	TRBD1	TRBV7-2	CASKTRDSNTGELFF	TGTGCCAGCAAAACCCGGGACAGCAACACCGGGGAGCTGTTTTTT
TRBJ2-1	few	TRBD2	TRBV11-2	CASSPGRGVGNEQFF	TGTGCCAGCAGCCCCGGGAGGGGGGTTGGGAATGAGCAGTTCTTC
TRBJ2-3	NA	TRBD2	TRBV4-2	CASSRGLAGDDTQYF	TGTGCCAGCAGCCGTGGACTAGCGGGAGATGATACGCAGTATTTT
TRBJ2-2	NA	NA	TRBV20-1	CSARVGGTNTGELFF	TGCAGTGCTAGAGTCGGCGGGACGAACACCGGGGAGCTGTTTTTT
TRBJ1-1	few	NA	TRBV12-3/TRBV12-4	CASSFGQGQEAFF	TGTGCCAGCAGTTTCGGTCAGGGACAAGAAGCTTTCTTT
TRBJ2-5	few	NA	TRBV2	CASSDYRRVETQYF	TGTGCCAGCAGCGACTATAGGCGGGTAGAGACCCAGTACTTC
TRBJ2-3	few	TRBD1	TRBV7-8	CASSLYEQGASTDTQYF	TGTGCCAGCAGCTTATACGAACAGGGGGCAAGCACAGATACGCAGTATTTT
TRBJ1-1	few	NA	TRBV5-1	CASSSPATNTEAFF	TGCGCCAGCAGCTCTCCGGCGACGAACACTGAAGCTTTCTTT
TRBJ2-3	NA	TRBD1	TRBV27	CASSFTGTGADTQYF	TGTGCCAGCAGTTTTACCGGGACAGGGGCAGATACGCAGTATTTT
TRBJ2-7	many	NA	TRBV29-1	CSVEDRTGPYEQYF	TGCAGCGTTGAAGATCGCACGGGACCCTACGAGCAGTACTTC
TRBJ2-5	few	NA	TRBV5-1	CASSFTGPTGETQYF	TGCGCCAGCAGCTTTACTGGCCCTACTGGGGAGACCCAGTACTTC
TRBJ2-7	NA	TRBD2	TRBV20-1	CSASGGTYEQYF	TGCAGTGCTAGCGGGGGGACCTACGAGCAGTACTTC
TRBJ2-5	few	TRBD2	TRBV20-1	CSAGTPGLAGAKTQYF	TGCAGTGCTGGAACACCGGGACTAGCGGGAGCGAAGACCCAGTACTTC
TRBJ1-1	few	NA	TRBV7-2	CASSLDTRTAEAFF	TGTGCCAGCAGCTTAGATACAAGAACGGCTGAAGCTTTCTTT
TRBJ2-7	few	NA	TRBV21-1	CASSSPTGTLPYEQYF	TGTGCCAGCAGCTCACCTACCGGGACACTCCCCTACGAGCAGTACTTC
TRBJ2-4	few	TRBD2	TRBV5-1	CASREGDRAKNIQYF	TGCGCCAGCCGGGAGGGAGATCGGGCCAAAAACATTCAGTACTTC
TRBJ2-7	few	NA	TRBV11-2	CASSPPTQGREQYF	TGTGCCAGCAGTCCCCCCACTCAGGGTCGCGAGCAGTACTTC
TRBJ2-5	NA	TRBD2	TRBV12-3/TRBV12-4	CARSLRGPGTREETQYF	TGTGCCCGCAGTTTGCGGGGTCCCGGGACTAGGGAAGAGACCCAGTACTTC
TRBJ1-5	NA	NA	TRBV12-3/TRBV12-4	CASSFGGTSNQPQHF	TGTGCCAGCAGTTTCGGCGGGACGAGCAATCAGCCCCAGCATTTT
TRBJ1-2	many	TRBD1	TRBV29-1	CSSNPGQGEYGYTF	TGCAGCTCCAACCCGGGACAGGGAGAATATGGCTACACCTTC
TRBJ2-7	many	NA	TRBV29-1	CSVVVAPYEQYF	TGCAGCGTTGTGGTAGCCCCCTACGAGCAGTACTTC
TRBJ1-2	few	TRBD1	TRBV12-3/TRBV12-4	CAAPAGGNYGYTF	TGTGCAGCGCCGGCAGGGGGAAACTATGGCTACACCTTC
TRBJ2-3	few	TRBD2	TRBV7-2	CASSLTSGRATDTQYF	TGTGCCAGCAGCTTAACTAGCGGGAGGGCCACAGATACGCAGTATTTT
TRBJ2-1	many	TRBD1	TRBV20-1	CSARPGTGSTNEQFF	TGCAGTGCTAGACCCGGGACAGGGTCGACCAATGAGCAGTTCTTC
TRBJ1-2	NA	TRBD1	TRBV11-2	CASRSRQGDGYTF	TGTGCCAGCAGATCTCGACAGGGAGATGGCTACACCTTC
TRBJ1-2	many	NA	TRBV28	CASRSPVNYGYTF	TGTGCCAGCAGGTCTCCAGTTAACTATGGCTACACCTTC
TRBJ2-3	few	TRBD2	TRBV20-1	CSARDRVAGGYTDTQYF	TGCAGTGCTAGAGATAGAGTAGCGGGAGGGTACACAGATACGCAGTATTTT
TRBJ1-5	NA	NA	TRBV13	CASVGQPQHF	TGTGCCAGCGTGGGTCAGCCCCAGCATTTT
TRBJ2-3	NA	TRBD2	TRBV4-1	CASSPRASGSHLDTQYF	TGCGCCAGCAGCCCCCGGGCTAGCGGGAGCCACTTGGATACGCAGTATTTT
TRBJ2-2	few	NA	TRBV5-1	CASSPGSLDTGELFF	TGCGCCAGCAGCCCCGGGTCCCTAGACACCGGGGAGCTGTTTTTT
TRBJ2-5	few	NA	TRBV20-1	CSFLGPQETQYF	TGCAGTTTCTTGGGACCGCAAGAGACCCAGTACTTC
TRBJ1-6	once	NA	TRBV19	CASSLSQGSSYNSPLHF	TGTGCCAGTAGTCTTTCTCAGGGGAGCTCCTATAATTCACCCCTCCACTTT
TRBJ2-3	few	TRBD2	TRBV5-1	CASSFRVAGVSDTQYF	TGCGCCAGCAGCTTTCGAGTAGCGGGAGTTTCAGATACGCAGTATTTT
TRBJ2-1	few	NA	TRBV2	CASSDWGGGEWYNEQFF	TGTGCCAGCAGTGATTGGGGCGGTGGGGAATGGTACAATGAGCAGTTCTTC
TRBJ2-3	NA	NA	TRBV27	CATHDRATQYF	TGTGCCACCCATGATAGGGCTACGCAGTATTTT
TRBJ2-3	NA	TRBD2	TRBV11-2	CASSLGFRGGGIATDTQYF	TGTGCCAGCAGCTTAGGTTTTCGGGGGGGAGGGATAGCCACAGATACGCAGTATTTT
TRBJ2-7	few	TRBD2	TRBV30	CAWSSPSGGAEQYF	TGTGCCTGGAGTTCCCCTAGCGGGGGGGCCGAGCAGTACTTC
TRBJ2-2	few	TRBD2	TRBV7-8	CASSFEGLAANTGELFF	TGTGCCAGCAGTTTCGAGGGCCTAGCGGCGAACACCGGGGAGCTGTTTTTT
TRBJ2-7	NA	TRBD2	TRBV28	CASSLWAGASDEQYF	TGTGCCAGCAGTTTATGGGCGGGAGCATCGGACGAGCAGTACTTC
TRBJ1-2	NA	TRBD1	TRBV4-3	CASTQVSTGAAGYTF	TGCGCCAGCACCCAAGTCTCGACAGGGGCGGCGGGCTACACCTTC
TRBJ2-7	few	NA	TRBV5-5	CASSQKYEQYF	TGTGCCAGCAGCCAAAAGTACGAGCAGTACTTC
TRBJ1-1	NA	NA	TRBV4-2	CASSQDGGTDTEAFF	TGTGCCAGCAGCCAAGATGGTGGTACGGACACTGAAGCTTTCTTT
TRBJ2-1	few	TRBD1	TRBV19	CASSFQGVAYNEQFF	TGTGCCAGTAGTTTTCAGGGGGTAGCGTACAATGAGCAGTTCTTC